Below, 17 T cell receptor beta chains from the same sample are listed, as sequenced in a study of blood T cell repertoires in COVID-19. The assay was immunoSEQ multiplex PCR, and TCRdb's table has in-frame clones only and misses some. This sample has 180,000 or so clones, with about 90% found just once. Sequenced material: peripheral blood. The receptors come from a man aged 40-49 years with active or convalescent COVID-19.

The chain joins TRBV10-3 to TRBJ2-7, with D perhaps TRBD1 (6 bases). The V and J ends lost 4 bases and 0 bases respectively, with 19 bases between them. In germline, CDR1 is ENHRY, CDR2 SYGVKD. The CDR3 runs 17 residues. Here the CDR3 DNA reads TGTGCCATCAGTGGTTCCCTCGACAGGCCGAGCTCCTACGAGCAGTACTTC. Protein sequence: CAISGSLDRPSSYEQYF.

This chain connects TRBV4-2 to TRBJ1-1, with TRBD1 matching 7 bases. Germline V gene data show CDR1 as LGHNA and CDR2 as YNFKEQ. This CDR3 has 15 amino acids. V shed 4 bases, J shed 2 bases, and the junction held 7 bases outside the gene matches. CDR3 DNA: TGTGCCAGCAGCCCAGGGGGGAGCCTCAACACTGAAGCTTTCTTT. It codes for CASSPGGSLNTEAFF.

The CDR3 is CASSLENRGLSYEQYF. The CDR3 DNA reads TGCGCCAGCAGCCTAGAGAACAGGGGCCTCTCCTACGAGCAGTACTTC. The genes are TRBV4-1 and TRBJ2-7; 7 nucleotides match TRBD1. Germline V lookup: CDR1 MGHRA, CDR2 YSYEKL. The CDR3 consists of 16 residues. V lost 4 bases and J lost 0; bases outside the gene matches: 9.

V usage is TRBV30 and J usage is TRBJ1-2; tentatively, D is TRBD1 (6 bases). Trimming pared 8 bases from V and 5 bases from J, leaving 21 bases between. The CDR3 covers 14 residues. Per the germline V gene, CDR1 is GTSNPN and CDR2 is SVGIG (reference sequence). The CDR3 DNA follows: TGTGCCCGCTCACAGGGACCGCCCGAGTATGGCTACACCTTC. Its translation: CARSQGPPEYGYTF.

The rearrangement joins TRBV28 to TRBJ1-1, with D perhaps matching TRBD1 (5 bases). Trimming removed 3 bases from V and 4 bases from J, with 18 bases in between. The CDR3 runs to 16 residues. CDR1 is MDHEN and CDR2 is SYDVKM in the germline V gene. The CDR3 DNA reads as TGTGCCAGCAGTTTTTTGCCAGGGACTGTGGGCACTGAAGCTTTCTTT. Its translation is CASSFLPGTVGTEAFF.

V is TRBV28 and J is TRBJ1-2; perhaps TRBD1 as D (6 bases). Looked up from germline, CDR1 is MDHEN and CDR2 is SYDVKM. V lost 5 bases and J 4 bases, leaving 14 bases between the germline ends. The length of the CDR3 is 14 residues. The DNA of the CDR3 is TGTGCCAGCAGTCCCACAGGGTTAGGCTATGGCTACACCTTC. Protein product: CASSPTGLGYGYTF.

This clone was detected only a few times. This chain uses TRBV9 with TRBJ2-1; 11 positions agree with TRBD1. The CDR3 runs to 17 residues. V was pared by 0 bases and J by 7 bases, with 9 bases of the junction left unmatched. Germline CDR1 SGDLS, CDR2 YYNGEE. CDR3 bases: TGTGCCAGCAGCGTAGGAATTTTCGGGACAGGGGGAAATGAGCAGTTCTTC. Its translation is CASSVGIFGTGGNEQFF.

The chain uses TRBV18 and TRBJ1-2, with D tentatively TRBD1 (6 bases). Trimming took off 6 bases at V and 6 bases at J, with 23 bases between the two ends. The CDR3 has 16 amino acids. CDR1 is KGHSH and CDR2 is LQKENI in the germline V gene. The CDR3 DNA reads as TGTGCCAGCTCGCCGGGGGGCCGGGGGCTCGGGCATGGCTACACCTTC. Residues: CASSPGGRGLGHGYTF.

The rearrangement links TRBV11-2 to TRBJ1-2; D gene uncertain. Trimming left V 0 bases short and J 1 base short, with 6 bases between. Per germline, CDR1 SGHAT and CDR2 FQNNGV. CDR3 size: 14 residues. CDR3 in DNA: TGTGCCAGCAGCTTAGACCGTTTTAACTATGGCTACACCTTC. Translating gives CASSLDRFNYGYTF.

The gene calls are TRBV3-1 (or the pseudogene TRBV3-2) and TRBJ1-4, with 9 bases matching TRBD1. Germline values: CDR1 LGHDT, CDR2 YNNKEL (reference sequence). With 0 bases clipped from V and 7 bases from J, the junction kept 6 bases outside the gene matches. There are 16 residues in the CDR3. This chain's CDR3 is CASSQELGTGTEKLFF. The CDR3 DNA sequence: TGTGCCAGCAGCCAAGAGCTAGGGACAGGGACTGAAAAACTGTTTTTT.

The rearrangement joins TRBV30 to TRBJ1-2, with 7 bases lining up with TRBD1. V shed 8 bases and J 1 base; nucleotides not matched to a gene: 7. The CDR3 length is 13 residues. The germline CDR1 and CDR2 sequences are GTSNPN and SVGIG (reference sequence). The CDR3 loop is CAGVGQNNYGYTF. In DNA form, the CDR3 reads TGTGCCGGTGTGGGACAGAATAACTATGGCTACACCTTC.

The chain combines TRBV3-1 (or the pseudogene TRBV3-2) with TRBJ1-6, with TRBD1 identical over 8 bases. With 0 bases clipped from V and 10 bases from J, the junction kept 8 bases outside the gene matches. Looked up from germline, CDR1 is LGHDT and CDR2 is YNNKEL (reference sequence). This CDR3 is 16 amino acids long. The CDR3 loop reads CASSQDWRTGSSPLHF. The CDR3, as DNA: TGTGCCAGCAGCCAAGATTGGCGGACAGGGAGCTCACCCCTCCACTTT.

The chain recombines TRBV7-3 with TRBJ1-2; possibly TRBD1 for D (5 bases). Germline V lookup: CDR1 SGHTA, CDR2 FQGTGA. The V gene lost 1 base and the J gene lost 4 bases, with 7 bases spanning the gap. This CDR3 is built from 13 residues. CDR3 sequence reads: CASSLSRAYGYTF. The CDR3 coding sequence is TGTGCCAGCAGCTTAAGCAGGGCCTATGGCTACACCTTC.

This clone was observed at least ten times. V usage is TRBV14 and J usage is TRBJ1-4; 8 nucleotides match TRBD1. Germline V CDR1 and CDR2: SGHDN, FVKESK. The CDR3 totals 15 residues. The trim removed 5 bases at V and 4 bases at J, leaving 6 bases unmatched. The CDR3 bases are TGTGCCAGCAGCGTCCGACAGGGGCTTAATGAAAAACTGTTTTTT. Translating gives CASSVRQGLNEKLFF.

V gene TRBV7-6 combines with J gene TRBJ2-1; 8 nucleotides align to TRBD2. CDR1 SGHVS and CDR2 FNYEAQ come from the germline V gene. The CDR3 covers 15 residues. V shed 3 bases, J shed 7 bases, and the junction held 8 bases outside the gene matches. The DNA of the CDR3 is TGTGCCAGCAGCTTCACAGCGGGAGAATCGAATGAGCAGTTCTTC. Translating it yields CASSFTAGESNEQFF.

V gene TRBV25-1 combines with J gene TRBJ2-1, with 10 bases identical to TRBD1. V shed 0 bases and J 8 bases; nucleotides not matched to a gene: 13. Germline CDR1 and CDR2: MGHDK and SYGVNS. CDR3 length: 18 amino acids. The CDR3 DNA is TGTGCCAGCAGTGAATATTTGAGGACAGGGGGTGGTGGAGATGAGCAGTTCTTC. It translates to CASSEYLRTGGGGDEQFF.

The chain employs TRBV10-3 and TRBJ1-4; 8 bases are shared with TRBD1. V lost 6 bases and J lost 3; bases outside the gene matches: 9. Germline values: CDR1 ENHRY, CDR2 SYGVKD. The CDR3 runs to 16 residues. This chain's CDR3 is CAISGDPQGANEKLFF. The CDR3 nucleotides are TGTGCCATCAGCGGGGACCCACAGGGGGCTAATGAAAAACTGTTTTTT.